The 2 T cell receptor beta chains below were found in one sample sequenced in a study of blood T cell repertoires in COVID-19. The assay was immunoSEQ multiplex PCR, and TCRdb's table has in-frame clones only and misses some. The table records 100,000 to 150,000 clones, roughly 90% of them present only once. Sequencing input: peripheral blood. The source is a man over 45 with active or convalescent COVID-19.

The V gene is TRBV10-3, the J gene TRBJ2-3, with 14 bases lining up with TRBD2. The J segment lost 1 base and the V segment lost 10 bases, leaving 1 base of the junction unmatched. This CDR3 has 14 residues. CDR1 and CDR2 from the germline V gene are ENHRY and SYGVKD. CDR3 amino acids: CATGLAGGTDTQYF. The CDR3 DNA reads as TGTGCCACGGGACTAGCGGGAGGCACAGATACGCAGTATTTT.

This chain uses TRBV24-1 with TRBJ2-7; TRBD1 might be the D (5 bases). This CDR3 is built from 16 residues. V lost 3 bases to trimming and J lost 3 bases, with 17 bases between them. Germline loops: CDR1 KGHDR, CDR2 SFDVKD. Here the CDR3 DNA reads TGTGCCACCAGTGATGGGGCCGTCAACGGAAACTACGAGCAGTACTTC. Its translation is CATSDGAVNGNYEQYF.